Listed here are 29 T cell receptor beta chains from one sample, sequenced in a study of cytomegalovirus exposure and HLA in healthy donors. PCR amplification relied on 60 Vbeta primers (plus 13 Jbeta primers). Only in-frame clones appear in the TCRdb table, and some are missing; sequencing was by immunoSEQ multiplex PCR. Here the sample spans 99,000 or so clones, 77% being singletons. Source material: PBMCs. These TCRs come from a woman aged 40-49 years in good health and CMV-seropositive.

The CDR3 sequence is CASSTRYQETQYF. The CDR3 DNA reads TGTGCCAGCTCAACCAGGTACCAAGAGACCCAGTACTTC. The rearrangement joins TRBV18 to TRBJ2-5; unclear D gene. The CDR3 has 13 residues. CDR1 and CDR2 (germline): KGHSH, LQKENI. Trimming took off 5 bases at V and 0 bases at J, with 7 bases between the two ends.

V usage is TRBV18 and J usage is TRBJ2-5, with 10 nucleotides matching TRBD1. Germline loops: CDR1 KGHSH, CDR2 LQKENI. The CDR3 runs to 15 residues. After removal of 6 bases from V and 6 bases from J, the junction contained 10 bases not matched to a gene. The CDR3 region is CASSPGTGVIKTQYF. CDR3 nucleotide sequence: TGTGCCAGCTCCCCCGGGACAGGGGTCATAAAGACCCAGTACTTC.

The chain links TRBV5-1 to TRBJ1-2; TRBD1 agrees at 8 bases. The CDR3 is made up of 14 amino acids. V lost 1 base, J lost 8 bases, and 7 bases stayed unmatched. Germline V gene lookup returns CDR1 SGHRS and CDR2 YFSETQ. Here the CDR3 DNA reads TGCGCCAGCAGCTTGAACAGGGGGGAACAGGGCTACACCTTC. The encoded protein is CASSLNRGEQGYTF.

V gene TRBV5-5 combines with J gene TRBJ2-7; possible D gene TRBD2, 7 bases. Trimming shortened V by 8 bases and J by 4 bases, and 22 bases separated the two germline ends. The CDR3 loop spans 15 amino acids. Per germline, CDR1 SGHKS and CDR2 YYEKEE (reference sequence). The CDR3 region has the DNA TGTGCCAGTTCCTTCCCGGGGGCGGGAGTATACGAGCAGTACTTC. This translates into CASSFPGAGVYEQYF.

The rearrangement links TRBV11-2 to TRBJ2-3; 12 bases are shared with TRBD2. The CDR3 has 16 amino acids. The J segment lost 6 bases and the V segment lost 0 bases, leaving 4 bases of the junction unmatched. Germline V gene sequence: CDR1 SGHAT, CDR2 FQNNGV. The CDR3 nucleotides are TGTGCCAGCAGCTTAGAGCTAGCGGGGGGGCGTGATACGCAGTATTTT. The encoded protein is CASSLELAGGRDTQYF.

The rearrangement joins TRBV7-8 to TRBJ1-2; 9 bases map to TRBD1. Trimming at V came to 2 bases and at J to 3 bases, leaving 4 bases not matched to a gene. Germline loops: CDR1 SGHVS, CDR2 FQNEAQ. The CDR3 contains 15 residues. Here the CDR3 DNA reads TGTGCCAGCAGCTTAATGGGACAGGGATACTATGGCTACACCTTC. It translates to CASSLMGQGYYGYTF. The whole variable domain, remainder taken from reference TRBV7-8 and TRBJ1-2, is GAGVSQSPRYKVAKRGQDVALRCDPISGHVSLFWYQQALGQGPEFLTYFQNEAQLDKSGLPSDRFFAERPEGSVSTLKIQRTQQEDSAVYLCASSLMGQGYYGYTFGSGTRLTVV.

The chain uses TRBV4-3 and TRBJ1-4; no definite D call. Germline V gives CDR1 LGHNA, CDR2 YSLEER. The CDR3 sequence is 17 residues long. Trimming took 2 bases from V and 8 from J, leaving 21 bases between them. This CDR3 reads CASSQNQVSGPGEKLFF. In DNA form, the CDR3 reads TGCGCCAGCAGCCAAAACCAGGTCTCGGGTCCGGGAGAAAAACTGTTTTTT.

Details on this clone: Relative to the germline gene, one junction end is altered; a read error may explain this. The chain joins TRBV7-9 to TRBJ1-5; D perhaps matches TRBD1 (6 bases). This CDR3 contains 13 residues. The germline CDR1 and CDR2 sequences are SEHNR and FQNEAQ (reference sequence). The CDR3 loop reads CSSSLQGNQPQHF. The CDR3 nucleotides read TGTTCCAGCAGCCTACAGGGTAATCAGCCCCAGCATTTT.

This chain joins TRBV9 and TRBJ1-2; tentative D call: TRBD1 (5 bases). CDR3 size: 12 residues. The germline gives CDR1 SGDLS, CDR2 YYNGEE. Trimming cost V 5 bases and J 7 bases, with 12 bases left between them. The CDR3 region is CASSSQGFGYTF. CDR3 nucleotide sequence: TGTGCCAGCAGTTCCCAGGGTTTTGGCTACACCTTC.

There are a few counts of this clone. This rearrangement joins TRBV27 to TRBJ1-2, with D possibly being TRBD1 (6 bases). CDR1 MNHEY and CDR2 SMNVEV come from the germline V gene (reference sequence). There are 15 residues in the CDR3. V lost 5 bases to trimming and J lost 0 bases, with 13 bases between them. The CDR3 is CASSPRGGSNYGYTF. As DNA, the CDR3 is TGTGCCAGCAGTCCCAGGGGCGGATCTAACTATGGCTACACCTTC.

This sequence joins TRBV4-3 and TRBJ1-1; perhaps TRBD1 as D (5 bases). V was shortened by 4 bases and J by 4 bases, with 13 bases between the two germline ends. The CDR3 is 14 amino acids. Per the germline V gene, CDR1 is LGHNA and CDR2 is YSLEER. CDR3 DNA: TGCGCCAGCAGCCTTTCGCAGGGCGGCACTGAAGCTTTCTTT. Translation gives CASSLSQGGTEAFF.

V and J are TRBV5-1 and TRBJ1-1; the D is unclear. Germline-derived CDR1 and CDR2 are SGHRS and YFSETQ. The CDR3 covers 13 residues. The V end lost 0 bases, the J end lost 2 bases, and 5 bases lay between the germline ends. The CDR3 coding sequence is TGCGCCAGCAGCTTGGGGACTAACACTGAAGCTTTCTTT. The encoded protein is CASSLGTNTEAFF.

The gene calls are TRBV11-2 and TRBJ1-1, with D unresolved. Germline V gene data show CDR1 as SGHAT and CDR2 as FQNNGV. The germline V and J ends were trimmed by 2 bases and 11 bases, with 12 bases remaining between them. The CDR3 spans 12 residues. This chain's CDR3 is CASSLSTGDAFF. The CDR3 DNA reads TGTGCCAGCAGCTTATCGACGGGTGACGCTTTCTTT.

The rearrangement uses TRBV18 and TRBJ1-4, with D hard to call. Germline V CDR1 and CDR2: KGHSH, LQKENI. Trimming took off 3 bases at V and 6 bases at J, with 17 bases between the two ends. The length of the CDR3 is 16 residues. The CDR3 DNA follows: TGTGCCAGCTCACCGTTAGGCGGAGGTGTCGATGAAAAACTGTTTTTT. Protein sequence: CASSPLGGGVDEKLFF.

The chain joins TRBV5-1 to TRBJ2-3; 11 bases align to TRBD2. The CDR3 totals 19 residues. CDR1 is SGHRS and CDR2 is YFSETQ in the germline V gene. J was trimmed by 4 bases and V by 0 bases; bases with no gene match: 13. CDR3 sequence reads: CASSLAYSGRASISDTQYF. The CDR3 bases are TGCGCCAGCAGCTTGGCCTATAGCGGGAGGGCCTCGATATCAGATACGCAGTATTTT.

The chain is built from TRBV6-1 and TRBJ2-3; D is possibly TRBD2 (5 bases). Deletions cut 6 bases from V and 2 bases from J, with 12 bases between. Germline CDR1 and CDR2: MNHNS and SASEGT. The CDR3 is 14 amino acids. The chain's CDR3 is CASRRERTTDTQYF. CDR3 sequence (DNA): TGTGCCAGCAGAAGGGAGCGGACCACAGATACGCAGTATTTT.

The chain employs TRBV5-5 and TRBJ2-1; 9 positions match TRBD2. The CDR3 consists of 17 residues. V dropped 6 bases and J dropped 0; count of bases not matched to a gene: 10. Germline V gene lookup returns CDR1 SGHKS and CDR2 YYEKEE (reference sequence). Here the CDR3 reads CASNLASGILSYNEQFF. The CDR3 bases are TGTGCCAGCAACCTGGCTAGCGGGATTCTCTCCTACAATGAGCAGTTCTTC.

The chain employs TRBV21-1 and TRBJ2-1; the table's D call of TRBD2 was not tested on the DNA. TRBV21-1 is a pseudogene locus. This CDR3 is built from 20 residues. In DNA form, the CDR3 reads TGTGCCAGCAGCAAAGGGTGGGGACTAGCGGGGGGAAGCTCCTACAATGAGCAGTTCTTC. It is translated as CASSKGWGLAGGSSYNEQFF.

The chain employs TRBV9 and TRBJ1-2; TRBD1 matches at 7 bases. CDR3 size: 13 residues. From germline, CDR1 is SGDLS and CDR2 YYNGEE. Trimming cost V 4 bases and J 5 bases; bases outside gene matches: 5. As DNA, the CDR3 is TGTGCCAGCAGCAAAGACAGGGCATATGGCTACACCTTC. Translating gives CASSKDRAYGYTF.

The chain has TRBV5-1 and TRBJ1-6; 9 bases align to TRBD1. Losses at the gene ends were 4 bases for V and 7 bases for J; bases not matched to a gene: 9. The CDR3 length is 16 residues. Germline CDR1 SGHRS, CDR2 YFSETQ. The CDR3 DNA reads as TGCGCCAGCAGCCCGGCCGGGACAGGGTGGAATTCACCCCTCCACTTT. It yields the protein CASSPAGTGWNSPLHF.

V usage is TRBV7-9 and J usage is TRBJ2-1; TRBD2 matches 12 bases. Germline trimming cut 2 bases from V and 8 bases from J; bases unmatched to any gene: 4. The germline CDR1 and CDR2 sequences are SEHNR and FQNEAQ (reference sequence). CDR3 length: 15 residues. DNA of the CDR3: TGTGCCAGCAGCTTACAGCTAGCGGGGGGGCATGAGCAGTTCTTC. As protein: CASSLQLAGGHEQFF.

The chain uses TRBV28 and TRBJ2-5; D possibly corresponds to TRBD2 (7 bases). Germline V gene lookup returns CDR1 MDHEN and CDR2 SYDVKM. Trimming cost V 5 bases and J 1 base, with 17 bases left between them. This CDR3 spans 16 amino acids. The CDR3 DNA is TGTGCCAGCAGTCTACCCGGGGGGCTACTCCAAGAGACCCAGTACTTC. Its protein is CASSLPGGLLQETQYF.

A word on this clone: The junction shows a germline mismatch at one end, possibly a read error. The gene calls are TRBV13 and TRBJ1-1, with D tentatively TRBD1 (5 bases). This CDR3 is built from 13 residues. Germline V gene data show CDR1 as PRHDT and CDR2 as FYEKMQ (reference sequence). The CDR3 DNA reads as TGTGCCAGCAGCCGGACCGCGGGGGGTGAAACTTTCTTT. This codes for CASSRTAGGETFF.

The chain is built from TRBV6-5 and TRBJ1-5, with D hard to call. Per germline, CDR1 MNHEY and CDR2 SVGAGI. Trimming pared 2 bases from V and 2 bases from J, leaving 10 bases between. The CDR3 has 15 residues. The CDR3 DNA is TGTGCCAGCAGTTACAACCCCGCAGGCAATCAGCCCCAGCATTTT. Translation gives CASSYNPAGNQPQHF.

The chain's CDR3 is CASSYGGGIWQPQHF. The CDR3 DNA is TGTGCCAGCAGTTACGGCGGGGGTATTTGGCAGCCCCAGCATTTT. The chain uses TRBV28 and TRBJ1-5; D possibly corresponds to TRBD1 (5 bases). The CDR3 length is 15 residues. Trimming took 4 bases from V and 7 from J, leaving 17 bases between them. CDR1 MDHEN and CDR2 SYDVKM come from the germline V gene.

This clone was picked up a small number of times. V is TRBV11-2 and J is TRBJ2-7; 11 bases fit TRBD2. The CDR3 sequence is 14 residues long. The germline CDR1 and CDR2 sequences are SGHAT and FQNNGV. V shed 5 bases, J shed 3 bases, and the junction held 3 bases outside the gene matches. CDR3 protein: CASSRLAGNYEQYF. For the CDR3, the DNA is TGTGCCAGCAGCCGACTAGCGGGAAACTACGAGCAGTACTTC.

This clone showed up just once. The V call is TRBV5-6, the J call TRBJ1-1, with D possibly matching TRBD1 (5 bases). The germline gives CDR1 SGHDT, CDR2 YYEEEE. Trimming took 3 bases from V and 6 from J, leaving 9 bases between them. This CDR3 contains 12 residues. CDR3 protein: CASSWGGAEAFF. In nucleotides, the CDR3 is TGTGCCAGCAGCTGGGGGGGGGCTGAAGCTTTCTTT.

The rearrangement uses TRBV29-1 and TRBJ2-1; TRBD2 matches at 10 bases. The CDR3 has 15 residues. Per germline, CDR1 SQVTM and CDR2 ANQGSEA. The J segment lost 3 bases and the V segment lost 5 bases, leaving 7 bases of the junction unmatched. CDR3 protein: CSVTGSGRRYNEQFF. For the CDR3, the DNA is TGCAGCGTTACTGGTAGCGGGAGGCGCTACAATGAGCAGTTCTTC.

Worth noting for this clone: One end of the junction does not line up with germline, which may come from a read error. The chain has TRBV11-2 and TRBJ2-2, with D perhaps matching TRBD2 (6 bases). Germline CDR1 and CDR2: SGHAT and FQNNGV. The CDR3 sequence is 17 residues long. CDR3 sequence: CASRLDPGLKHTGELFF. The CDR3 bases are TGTGCCAGCAGATTAGACCCGGGACTGAAGCACACCGGGGAGCTGTTTTTT.